Included here is one T cell receptor beta chain sequence, with context. At least ten counts were recorded for this clone. Its antigen target is currently unknown. Read data end 3 residues before the CDR3 end; the end is taken from the germline J gene. This entry comes from a study of T cell clonality in common variable immunodeficiency (dated by TCRdb to 2014 to 2015). From its cysteine to its phenylalanine, the CDR3 spans 11 amino acids. The DNA has 24 bases, all within the CDR3, and is read from base 1. The germline V gene gives CDR1 as SGHRS and CDR2 as YFSETQ. V lost 1 base and J lost 8 bases; the stretch between them is 4 bases long. CVID samples and control samples contributed equivalent amounts of genomic DNA as sequencing input. For every sample, a 60 bp segment covering the rearranged TCRbeta CDR3 region was amplified and then sequenced. The immunoSEQ assay, a bias-corrected multiplex PCR combined with high-throughput sequencing, was used for TCRbeta amplification. In the paper's pipeline: Every unique nucleotide sequence was considered a clone and was annotated with V, D and J genes, copy number and frequency. Sequences were labeled productive if in frame, and non-productive if out of frame or containing stop codons. Clonality was calculated from Shannon's entropy as previously described. Mean CDR3 Kyte-Doolittle hydropathy was derived from the predicted amino acid sequences of productive clones. The R hclust function was used to hierarchically cluster scaled V gene usage with Manhattan distance and complete linkage. Clone sharing by CDR3 amino acid sequence was assessed by resampling 12 repertoires per group over 100 rounds. Repertoires were searched for approximately 70 published EBV-specific and a few hundred published CMV-specific TCRbeta sequences. Analysis left out two CVID samples that produced under 10,000 sequences, so 35 to 50 CVID repertoires remained. In its TCRdb copy, this immuneACCESS table keeps in-frame sequences only and misses some clones. Where compared with another copy, unresolved V genes explain less than half of these, and the others have no known cause. For V, J and clone size, that table is used; D and trimming come from the DNA. The table shows 40,000 to 65,000 clones here, with no singletons. About 3.7% of the sample is in the top ten clones.

Results and caveats for the whole study, not just this receptor: Fewer TCRbeta clones were shared among CVID subjects than among healthy controls (p < 0.0001). Fewer deletions and N-nucleotide insertions were reportedly observed in CVID TCRbeta sequences, and highly modified clones with 13 or more V deletions were reportedly absent from CVID TCRbeta sequences. TCRbeta clonality was higher in CVID subjects than in healthy controls (t-test p = 0.018), and the increase was most characteristic of about a third of subjects. Patient heterogeneity within the CVID cohort put limits on correlating repertoire features with clinical complications. Despite equal DNA input, controls averaged approximately 88,000 unique sequences per sample versus 30,000 to 40,000 in CVID samples. The authors noted that sequencing repertoires of T cell subpopulations would be needed to clarify what caused the increased clonality in CVID.

Most CVID patients and most healthy controls were of Caucasian heritage. Heparinized peripheral whole blood samples of about 5 to 8 ml were obtained from each donor. Genomic DNA from adults with common variable immune deficiency (CVID) and from healthy adult controls was used to sequence TCRbeta CDR3 repertoires. There were approximately 22 healthy adult volunteers in the control group (around twelve female and some ten male), ranging in age from roughly 23 to 75 years, with a mean age of roughly 35. To isolate peripheral blood mononuclear cells, diluted blood was subjected to density centrifugation over Hypaque 1077 or Ficoll-Paque. Unsorted mononuclear cells served as the source of genomic DNA, which was extracted either by Qiagen column purification or by a centrifugation-based method.

Sequenced sample: peripheral blood mononuclear cells. The sequence derives from a person aged 18 to 75 in good health. This chain joins TRBV5-1 to TRBJ2-1, with no confident D gene call. The DNA read from the CDR3 is TGCGCCAGCAGCTTGCTAGATGAG. Its protein product is CASSLLDE. The complete CDR3 protein is CASSLLDEQFF.